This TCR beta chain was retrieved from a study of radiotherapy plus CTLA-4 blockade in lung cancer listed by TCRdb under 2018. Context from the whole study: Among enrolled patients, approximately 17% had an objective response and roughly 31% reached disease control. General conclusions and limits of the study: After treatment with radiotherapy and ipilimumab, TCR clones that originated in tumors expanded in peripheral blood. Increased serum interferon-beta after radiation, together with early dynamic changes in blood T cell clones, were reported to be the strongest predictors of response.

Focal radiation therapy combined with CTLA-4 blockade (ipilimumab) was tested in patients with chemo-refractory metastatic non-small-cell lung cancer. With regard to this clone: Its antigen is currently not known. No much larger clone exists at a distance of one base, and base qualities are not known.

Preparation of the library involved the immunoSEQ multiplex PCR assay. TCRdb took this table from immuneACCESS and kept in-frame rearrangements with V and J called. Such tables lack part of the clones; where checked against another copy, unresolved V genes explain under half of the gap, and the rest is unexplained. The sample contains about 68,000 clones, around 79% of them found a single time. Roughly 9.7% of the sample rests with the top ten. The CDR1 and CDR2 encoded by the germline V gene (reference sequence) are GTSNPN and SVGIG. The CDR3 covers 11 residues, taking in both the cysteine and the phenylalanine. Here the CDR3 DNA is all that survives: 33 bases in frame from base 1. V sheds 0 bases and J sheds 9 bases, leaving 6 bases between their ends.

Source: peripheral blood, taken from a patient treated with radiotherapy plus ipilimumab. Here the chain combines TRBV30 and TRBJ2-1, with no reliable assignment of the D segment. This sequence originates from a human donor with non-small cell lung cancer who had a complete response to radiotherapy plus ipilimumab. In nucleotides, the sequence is TGTGCCTGGAGTGTAAGGTTTGAGCAGTTCTTC. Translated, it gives CAWSVRFEQFF. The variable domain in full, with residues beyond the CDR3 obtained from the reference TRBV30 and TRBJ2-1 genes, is SQTIHQWPATLVQPVGSPLSLECTVEGTSNPNLYWYRQAAGRGLQLLFYSVGIGQISSEVPQNLSASRPQDRQFILSSKKLLLSDSGFYLCAWSVRFEQFFGPGTRLTVL.